The 25 T cell receptor beta chains in this list originate from one sample, sequenced in a study of shared clonotypes between healthy human individuals. Some clones are missing from TCRdb's copy, which holds only in-frame ones; the method was immunoSEQ multiplex PCR. The sample lists roughly 2.6 million clones; around nine tenths were seen once. The sample comprised naive CD4+ T cells sorted from blood. The subset is: CD45RA+ positively selected. The receptors shown here come from a man aged 18-30 years in good health.

The rearrangement joins TRBV7-9 to TRBJ2-5, with a tentative D call TRBD1 (6 bases). Germline V lookup: CDR1 SEHNR, CDR2 FQNEAQ (reference sequence). V was pared by 4 bases and J by 0 bases, with 15 bases between. The CDR3 is made up of 16 amino acids. The CDR3 DNA sequence: TGTGCCAGCAGCTCGAGAAACAGGGTGTACCAAGAGACCCAGTACTTC. The encoded protein is CASSSRNRVYQETQYF.

The rearrangement uses TRBV5-4 and TRBJ1-6; D unclear. CDR1 SGHNT and CDR2 YYREEE come from the germline V gene (reference sequence). The CDR3 covers 15 residues. V lost 1 base and J lost 7, with 12 bases in between. Here the CDR3 reads CASSLPGRENSPLHF. In DNA, the CDR3 is TGTGCCAGCAGCTTGCCCGGGAGAGAGAATTCACCCCTCCACTTT. Full variable domain (rest looked up from reference TRBV5-4 and TRBJ1-6): ETGVTQSPTHLIKTRGQQVTLRCSSQSGHNTVSWYQQALGQGPQFIFQYYREEENGRGNFPPRFSGLQFPNYSSELNVNALELDDSALYLCASSLPGRENSPLHFGNGTRLTVT.

This clone occurred once. It may be a read error: a sequence one base away is much more abundant. This chain connects TRBV25-1 to TRBJ2-7, with unresolved D. The germline V gene has CDR1 MGHDK and CDR2 SYGVNS. The CDR3 length is 11 residues. Trimming shortened V by 5 bases and J by 1 base, and 3 bases separated the two germline ends. The CDR3, as DNA: TGTGCCAGCAGTTTATCCTACGAGCAGTACTTC. Protein sequence: CASSLSYEQYF.

The chain has TRBV14 and TRBJ1-1; D is perhaps TRBD1 (6 bases). The germline V and J ends were trimmed by 0 bases and 1 base, with 12 bases remaining between them. Germline CDR1 is SGHDN and CDR2 is FVKESK. The CDR3 has 16 amino acids. The CDR3 loop is CASSQEGSRGNTEAFF. The CDR3 DNA reads TGTGCCAGCAGCCAAGAGGGGTCCAGGGGGAACACTGAAGCTTTCTTT.

Details on this clone: At the DNA level, this CDR3 is encoded by other sequences in the same sample as well. The J gene is TRBJ1-5, the V gene TRBV5-1; D gene ambiguous. The germline V gene encodes CDR1 SGHRS and CDR2 YFSETQ. Trimming cost V 0 bases and J 6 bases, with 7 bases left between them. The CDR3 totals 13 residues. The CDR3 coding sequence is TGCGCCAGCAGCTTGGCCGGATCTCAGCCCCAGCATTTT. It yields the protein CASSLAGSQPQHF.

V and J are TRBV5-1 and TRBJ1-2; D is undetermined. Germline V gene lookup returns CDR1 SGHRS and CDR2 YFSETQ. The CDR3 is made up of 12 amino acids. The V end lost 2 bases, the J end lost 6 bases, and 8 bases lay between the germline ends. The CDR3 DNA reads TGCGCCAGCAGCTTTAGCGGCGATGGCTACACCTTC. Its translation: CASSFSGDGYTF.

V and J are TRBV6-6 and TRBJ1-6; 7 positions match TRBD1. The germline CDR1 and CDR2 sequences are MNHNY and SVGAGI (reference sequence). The CDR3 loop spans 12 amino acids. The CDR3 loop is CAGGAYNSPLHF. In nucleotides, the CDR3 is TGTGCAGGGGGCGCCTATAATTCACCCCTCCACTTT.

This clone appeared once. The V and J genes are TRBV6-5 and TRBJ2-5; 11 bases are shared with TRBD1. The trim removed 6 bases at V and 10 bases at J, leaving 1 base unmatched. Per the germline V gene, CDR1 is MNHEY and CDR2 is SVGAGI. The CDR3 covers 11 residues. The CDR3 region is CASRGTGGQYF. The CDR3 coding sequence is TGTGCCAGCAGAGGGACAGGGGGCCAGTACTTC.

CDR3 DNA sequence: TGTGCCAGCACCCAGACAGGGGGCTCGGTTGAGCAGTACTTC. Protein product: CASTQTGGSVEQYF. The V and J genes are TRBV6-1 and TRBJ2-7, with 10 bases identical to TRBD1. Looked up from germline, CDR1 is MNHNS and CDR2 is SASEGT. This CDR3 comprises 14 residues. The V gene end was trimmed by 7 bases and the J gene end by 7 bases; junction bases not matched to a gene: 10.

CDR3 amino acids: CASRVSGNIYNEQFF. CDR3 sequence (DNA): TGTGCCAGCAGGGTTAGCGGGAATATCTACAATGAGCAGTTCTTC. This chain links TRBV6-1 with TRBJ2-1, with TRBD2 matching 8 bases. This CDR3 is built from 15 residues. The V gene's germline CDR1 is MNHNS and CDR2 SASEGT. V gave up 6 bases and J gave up 3 bases; unmatched junction bases: 7.

The CDR3 protein is CASKGSAGYTGELFF. Written as DNA, the CDR3 is TGTGCCAGCAAGGGCAGTGCGGGGTACACCGGGGAGCTGTTTTTT. J is TRBJ2-2 and V is TRBV2; weak D call: TRBD2 (6 bases). V was pared by 7 bases and J by 3 bases, with 15 bases between. Looked up from germline, CDR1 is SNHLY and CDR2 is FYNNEI. CDR3 size: 15 residues.

The chain has TRBV7-2 and TRBJ1-2; D gene ambiguous. This CDR3 is built from 16 residues. Trimming pared 0 bases from V and 2 bases from J, leaving 13 bases between. Germline assignment: CDR1 SGHTA and CDR2 FQGNSA. CDR3 protein: CASSLATAWSNYGYTF. The CDR3, as DNA: TGTGCCAGCAGCTTAGCCACAGCATGGTCGAACTATGGCTACACCTTC.

V usage is TRBV29-1 and J usage is TRBJ2-1; no firm D call. CDR3 length equals 14 residues. V was clipped by 2 bases and J by 3 bases, with 11 bases between them. Germline V CDR1 and CDR2: SQVTM, ANQGSEA. CDR3 in DNA: TGCAGCGTTGAAATAGCAGCCAACTACAATGAGCAGTTCTTC. Translating gives CSVEIAANYNEQFF.

This clone has only a few counts. Different DNA sequences within this sample yield the same CDR3. The V call is TRBV6-5, the J call TRBJ1-5, with D unclear. The ends were cut back, 5 bases at V and 1 base at J, with 6 bases in the middle. This CDR3 has 13 residues. Germline V lookup: CDR1 MNHEY, CDR2 SVGAGI. The DNA for the CDR3 is TGTGCCAGCAGTCTCAGCAGCAATCAGCCCCAGCATTTT. This gives the protein CASSLSSNQPQHF.

As regards this clone: The same CDR3 also results from other DNA sequences found in this sample. The V gene is TRBV5-4, the J gene TRBJ2-7; the D gene could be TRBD1 or TRBD2 (5 bases each). The CDR3 spans 14 residues. CDR1 is SGHNT and CDR2 is YYREEE in the germline V gene (reference sequence). V was pared by 0 bases and J by 2 bases, with 9 bases between. Here the CDR3 DNA reads TGTGCCAGCAGCTTGGATAGGGGACCCTACGAGCAGTACTTC. Its protein is CASSLDRGPYEQYF. Full variable domain (outside the CDR3, taken from reference TRBV5-4 and TRBJ2-7): ETGVTQSPTHLIKTRGQQVTLRCSSQSGHNTVSWYQQALGQGPQFIFQYYREEENGRGNFPPRFSGLQFPNYSSELNVNALELDDSALYLCASSLDRGPYEQYFGPGTRLTVT.

Here the CDR3 DNA reads TGTGCCAGTAGTTTCCTCACAGGGGCGCGGGACACTGAAGCTTTCTTT. The encoded protein is CASSFLTGARDTEAFF. The chain carries TRBV19 and TRBJ1-1; 7 positions match TRBD1. V gave up 5 bases and J gave up 3 bases; unmatched junction bases: 12. The V gene's germline CDR1 is LNHDA and CDR2 SQIVND (reference sequence). CDR3 length: 16 residues.

This chain joins TRBV11-2 and TRBJ2-1, with TRBD2 matching 10 bases. This CDR3 region has 15 residues. The germline V gene has CDR1 SGHAT and CDR2 FQNNGV. Trimming took 5 bases from V and 6 from J; bases not matched to a gene: 7. CDR3 sequence: CASSRSGRALNEQFF. Written as DNA, the CDR3 is TGTGCCAGCAGCCGAAGCGGGAGGGCCCTCAATGAGCAGTTCTTC.

This clone showed up just once. This sequence joins TRBV19 and TRBJ1-5, with D possibly TRBD1 on 6 matching bases. In germline, CDR1 is LNHDA, CDR2 SQIVND (reference sequence). The CDR3 is 13 amino acids. The V gene lost 8 bases and the J gene lost 2 bases, with 10 bases spanning the gap. The CDR3: CASSQGGNQPQHF. The CDR3 nucleotides read TGTGCCAGTTCACAGGGTGGCAATCAGCCCCAGCATTTT.

On this clone: This specimen includes other DNA sequences encoding the same CDR3. The chain combines TRBV7-2 with TRBJ2-1, with 11 positions matching TRBD2. With V trimmed by 1 base and J by 6 bases, 2 bases remained unmatched. CDR3 length equals 15 residues. CDR1 is SGHTA, CDR2 FQGNSA, per germline. In DNA, the CDR3 is TGTGCCAGCAGCTTAGAAGGGACTAGCGGCAATGAGCAGTTCTTC. Translated, it gives CASSLEGTSGNEQFF.

Concerning this clone itself: At one end, the junction sequence differs from germline, possibly due to a read error. The chain is built from TRBV5-4 and TRBJ1-4; TRBD1 might be the D (6 bases). CDR1 and CDR2 (germline): SGHNT, YYREEE (reference sequence). This CDR3 has 15 amino acids. The CDR3 DNA reads TGCGCCAGCAGCTTGCGCTCAGGGGTCGATGAAAAACTGTTTTTT. The encoded protein is CASSLRSGVDEKLFF. Using reference TRBV5-4 and TRBJ1-4 for the parts outside the CDR3, the full variable domain is ETGVTQSPTHLIKTRGQQVTLRCSSQSGHNTVSWYQQALGQGPQFIFQYYREEENGRGNFPPRFSGLQFPNYSSELNVNALELDDSALYLCASSLRSGVDEKLFFGSGTQLSVL.

CDR3 bases: TGTGCCAGCAGCTTAGCCGTAGCGGGGGGGCGAGATACGCAGTATTTT. Protein: CASSLAVAGGRDTQYF. The chain has TRBV7-9 and TRBJ2-3, with 11 bases aligning to TRBD2. The CDR3 consists of 16 residues. CDR1 and CDR2 from the germline V gene are SEHNR and FQNEAQ (reference sequence). With 0 bases clipped from V and 5 bases from J, the junction kept 4 bases outside the gene matches.

A word on this clone: Other DNA variants within this sample encode the same CDR3. The chain couples TRBV2 to TRBJ2-5; 7 positions agree with TRBD1. This CDR3 comprises 13 residues. Per the germline V gene, CDR1 is SNHLY and CDR2 is FYNNEI. V lost 6 bases to trimming and J lost 5 bases; unmatched junction nucleotides: 6. In DNA, the CDR3 is TGTGCCAGCAGCAGACAGGGTGGGGAGACCCAGTACTTC. Protein product: CASSRQGGETQYF.

The genes are TRBV10-3 and TRBJ1-6; 7 nucleotides match TRBD1. Germline CDR1 ENHRY, CDR2 SYGVKD. The CDR3 is 13 residues long. The trim removed 7 bases at V and 7 bases at J, leaving 4 bases unmatched. CDR3 sequence: CAITGTENSPLHF. CDR3 coding DNA: TGTGCCATCACCGGGACAGAAAATTCACCCCTCCACTTT.

The V call is TRBV20-1, the J call TRBJ1-1; the D gene is possibly TRBD1 (5 bases). The CDR3 has 11 amino acids. The germline gives CDR1 DFQATT, CDR2 SNEGSKA (reference sequence). Trimming cost V 6 bases and J 7 bases, with 12 bases left between them. The chain's CDR3 is CSATRTNEAFF. CDR3 DNA sequence: TGCAGTGCCACCCGGACAAATGAAGCTTTCTTT.

The chain joins TRBV7-9 to TRBJ2-2, with D perhaps matching TRBD1 (6 bases). Deletions cut 0 bases from V and 6 bases from J, with 14 bases between. The germline V gene has CDR1 SEHNR and CDR2 FQNEAQ (reference sequence). This CDR3 is 16 amino acids long. CDR3 residues: CASSLAPAGVSGELFF. For the CDR3, the DNA is TGTGCCAGCAGCTTAGCCCCGGCAGGGGTCTCCGGGGAGCTGTTTTTT.